The 27 T cell receptor beta chains listed next were all sequenced from one sample in a study of CD8+CD57+ T cells in acquired aplastic anemia. Using genomic DNA as the template, TCR beta VDJ and CDR3 profiling was carried out. TCRdb processed the reads anew with MiXCR; each CDR3 protein has one entry. The data show hundreds of thousands of distinct CDR3 sequences, 56% seen once. Specimen: sorted CD4+, CD8+, or CD8+CD57+ T cells (not recorded which) from PBMCs. These receptors were obtained from a human donor with severe aplastic anemia or a healthy control (not recorded which).

The genes are TRBV14 and TRBJ1-3; the D is unclear. V was pared by 6 bases and J by 4 bases, with 19 bases between. The germline gives CDR1 SGHDN, CDR2 FVKESK. CDR3 length equals 16 residues. The CDR3 DNA follows: TGTGCCAGCAGACCTTATTCAGTTCTCAGAGGAAACACCATATATTTT. This encodes CASRPYSVLRGNTIYF.

The rearrangement joins TRBV12-5 to TRBJ2-7; D may be TRBD2 (6 bases). Germline V gene data show CDR1 as LGHNT and CDR2 as FRNRAP. Between the trimmed V and J ends, which lost 5 bases and 1 base, there was a span of 21 bases. This CDR3 has 17 residues. CDR3 DNA sequence: TGTGCTAGTGGTCCTACCGCGGGGATGGCGCCGTCCTACGAGCAGTACTTC. Amino acids: CASGPTAGMAPSYEQYF.

This clonotype was counted only a few times. This chain uses TRBV7-3 with TRBJ2-3, with a weak D call TRBD2 (6 bases). Between the trimmed V and J ends, which lost 4 bases and 12 bases, there was a span of 11 bases. Per the germline V gene, CDR1 is SGHTA and CDR2 is FQGTGA. The CDR3 runs 11 residues. CDR3 in DNA: TGTGCCAGCAGCTACCGGGACTTACAGTATTTT. As protein: CASSYRDLQYF. Full variable domain (outside the CDR3, taken from reference TRBV7-3 and TRBJ2-3): GAGVSQTPSNKVTEKGKYVELRCDPISGHTALYWYRQSLGQGPEFLIYFQGTGAADDSGLPNDRFFAVRPEGSVSTLKIQRTERGDSAVYLCASSYRDLQYFGPGTRLTVL.

Worth noting for this clonotype: With a much larger clone just one base away, this may be a read error. This chain uses TRBV12-3 or TRBV12-4 with TRBJ2-1, with a possible D match to TRBD2 (7 bases). Between the trimmed V and J ends, which lost 4 bases and 2 bases, there was a span of 30 bases. The length of the CDR3 is 21 residues. The DNA for the CDR3 is TGTGCCAGCAGTTCGCCTCGGACTGGCGGGGGCCATTACCGAGCCTACAATGAGCAGTTCTTC. The encoded protein is CASSSPRTGGGHYRAYNEQFF.

This rearrangement joins TRBV29-1 to TRBJ2-5; no clear D gene. There are 13 residues in the CDR3. Trimming took 6 bases from V and 5 from J, leaving 16 bases between them. Germline V gives CDR1 SQVTM, CDR2 ANQGSEA. The DNA of the CDR3 is TGCAGCGTCGATGGTGGGCCCGTGGAGACCCAGTACTTC. Translation gives CSVDGGPVETQYF.

The rearrangement uses TRBV20-1 and TRBJ2-3, with 9 nucleotides matching TRBD2. Germline values: CDR1 DFQATT, CDR2 SNEGSKA (reference sequence). With V trimmed by 4 bases and J by 2 bases, 13 bases remained unmatched. This CDR3 region has 17 residues. The DNA of the CDR3 is TGCAGTGCTATCTTCCAGCGGGAGGCAGAATTCACAGATACGCAGTATTTT. Its protein product is CSAIFQREAEFTDTQYF.

The V call is TRBV12-3 or TRBV12-4, the J call TRBJ1-2; 8 bases align to TRBD1. J was trimmed by 7 bases and V by 6 bases; bases with no gene match: 7. The CDR3 is 13 residues long. The CDR3, as DNA: TGTGCCAGCAGATTCCAGGGGGCTGGTGGCTACACCTTC. Translated, it gives CASRFQGAGGYTF.

The chain has TRBV5-1 and TRBJ1-1, with a tentative D call TRBD1 (5 bases). The germline V gene has CDR1 SGHRS and CDR2 YFSETQ. CDR3 length equals 13 residues. V was pared by 4 bases and J by 3 bases, with 10 bases between. CDR3 protein: CASSPQEDTEAFF. The CDR3 coding sequence is TGCGCCAGCAGCCCACAGGAGGACACTGAAGCTTTCTTT. Full variable domain (missing parts from reference TRBV5-1 and TRBJ1-1): KAGVTQTPRYLIKTRGQQVTLSCSPISGHRSVSWYQQTPGQGLQFLFEYFSETQRNKGNFPGRFSGRQFSNSRSEMNVSTLELGDSALYLCASSPQEDTEAFFGQGTRLTVV.

This sequence joins TRBV6-5 and TRBJ2-7; D remains ambiguous. The V gene lost 4 bases and the J gene lost 0 bases, with 10 bases spanning the gap. CDR1 is MNHEY and CDR2 is SVGAGI in the germline V gene. This CDR3 has 14 amino acids. CDR3 sequence reads: CASSLGPVSYEQYF. DNA of the CDR3: TGTGCCAGCAGTTTGGGCCCCGTCTCCTACGAGCAGTACTTC.

A remark on this clonotype: One junction end does not reproduce the germline sequence, and a read error may be involved. V is TRBV7-3 and J is TRBJ2-3, with 7 bases aligning to TRBD1. The length of the CDR3 is 13 residues. Germline V gene lookup returns CDR1 SGHTA and CDR2 FQGTGA. The CDR3 bases are TGTGCAAGCAGTGCTCAGGGGGTTGATACGCAGTATTTT. It yields the protein CASSAQGVDTQYF.

V usage is TRBV10-1 and J usage is TRBJ2-3; 7 bases align to TRBD2. CDR1 and CDR2 from the germline V gene are WNHNN and SYGVQD (reference sequence). The J segment lost 0 bases and the V segment lost 6 bases, leaving 6 bases of the junction unmatched. The CDR3 runs 15 residues. CDR3 coding DNA: TGCGCCAGCAGCTACAGAGCGGGGAGCACAGATACGCAGTATTTT. Protein: CASSYRAGSTDTQYF.

The rearrangement uses TRBV10-3 and TRBJ1-5, with 7 bases lining up with TRBD1. The V and J ends lost 2 bases and 7 bases, in that order; junction bases with no gene match: 14. The CDR3 has 17 amino acids. CDR1 ENHRY and CDR2 SYGVKD come from the germline V gene. This chain's CDR3 is CAISEPGIRTGQQPQHF. The CDR3 nucleotides are TGTGCCATCAGTGAGCCAGGGATCCGGACAGGACAGCAGCCCCAGCATTTT.

The CDR3 nucleotides read TGCAGCGTTGTTACAGGGGCCGAGACCCAGTACTTC. This translates into CSVVTGAETQYF. This chain links TRBV29-1 with TRBJ2-5, with 7 bases matching TRBD1. In germline, CDR1 is SQVTM, CDR2 ANQGSEA. The V and J ends lost 4 bases and 5 bases, in that order; junction bases with no gene match: 4. The CDR3 totals 12 residues.

This clonotype was observed at least ten times. The rearrangement joins TRBV9 to TRBJ1-6; 7 bases match TRBD1. In germline, CDR1 is SGDLS, CDR2 YYNGEE. J was trimmed by 6 bases and V by 3 bases; bases with no gene match: 12. This CDR3 is built from 17 residues. CDR3 residues: CASSEWGQGGVNSPLHF. The CDR3 DNA reads as TGTGCCAGCAGCGAATGGGGTCAGGGGGGGGTTAATTCACCCCTCCACTTT.

The rearrangement joins TRBV24-1 to TRBJ2-5, with no clear D. The length of the CDR3 is 13 residues. V was trimmed by 3 bases and J by 1 base, leaving 5 bases between them. CDR1 is KGHDR, CDR2 SFDVKD, per germline. The CDR3 nucleotides are TGTGCCACCAGTGATGGCAGCCAAGAGACCCAGTACTTC. This gives the protein CATSDGSQETQYF.

A single count supports this clonotype. The rearrangement joins TRBV15 to TRBJ1-2; D not certain. V was shortened by 0 bases and J by 3 bases, with 14 bases between the two germline ends. This CDR3 is 16 amino acids long. From germline, CDR1 is LNHNV and CDR2 YYDKDF (reference sequence). CDR3 sequence (DNA): TGTGCCACCAGCAGAGATCGGGGAGGGAATTACTATGGCTACACCTTC. Its protein product is CATSRDRGGNYYGYTF. Combining the CDR3 with reference TRBV15 and TRBJ1-2 gives the whole variable domain DAMVIQNPRYQVTQFGKPVTLSCSQTLNHNVMYWYQQKSSQAPKLLFHYYDKDFNNEADTPDNFQSRRPNTSFCFLDIRSPGLGDTAMYLCATSRDRGGNYYGYTFGSGTRLTVV.

The chain employs TRBV11-2 and TRBJ2-7; D call uncertain. Germline CDR1 and CDR2: SGHAT and FQNNGV. The germline V and J ends were trimmed by 0 bases and 2 bases, with 11 bases remaining between them. The CDR3 is 15 residues long. The CDR3 spells CASSLDRQLAYEQYF. The CDR3 DNA reads as TGTGCCAGCAGCTTAGATCGGCAGCTAGCCTACGAGCAGTACTTC.

This clonotype was picked up a small number of times. The chain recombines TRBV7-3 with TRBJ1-3, with D possibly matching TRBD1 (6 bases). There are 15 residues in the CDR3. Germline V CDR1 and CDR2: SGHTA, FQGTGA. V lost 2 bases, J lost 0 bases, and 8 bases lay in between. The CDR3 nucleotides are TGTGCCAGCAGCTTATCAGGGGACTCTGGAAACACCATATATTTT. This codes for CASSLSGDSGNTIYF.

The chain links TRBV2 to TRBJ1-1; the D gene is possibly TRBD1 (6 bases). CDR1 and CDR2 (germline): SNHLY, FYNNEI. The CDR3 length is 15 residues. The germline V and J ends were trimmed by 8 bases and 5 bases, with 21 bases remaining between them. CDR3 coding DNA: TGTGCCAGCCGTAAAGGGGGGGTCCGTGGAACTGAAGCTTTCTTT. Translation: CASRKGGVRGTEAFF.

In its sample, this clonotype was seen many times. The gene calls are TRBV4-2 and TRBJ2-2, with 13 bases identical to TRBD2. The V segment lost 6 bases and the J segment 0 bases; nucleotides outside the gene matches: 10. The CDR3 sequence is 19 residues long. CDR1 and CDR2 (germline): LGHNA, YNFKEQ. In nucleotides, the CDR3 is TGTGCCAGCAGTCTTCGACTAGCGGGGGGTACCGCGAACACCGGGGAGCTGTTTTTT. Translating it yields CASSLRLAGGTANTGELFF.

For this clonotype: A much larger clone lies one base from this, so it may be a read error. The chain is built from TRBV5-1 and TRBJ1-1; D call uncertain. CDR1 is SGHRS, CDR2 YFSETQ, per germline. The CDR3 extends over 16 amino acids. The DNA of the CDR3 is TGCGCCAGCAGCCCTGGGGAGGTAGGTCTGAACACTGAAGCTTCCTTT. This translates into CASSPGEVGLNTEASF.

This chain uses TRBV24-1 with TRBJ2-3; D is undetermined. V lost 5 bases to trimming and J lost 0 bases, with 20 bases between them. The CDR3 runs to 18 residues. Germline V gene sequence: CDR1 KGHDR, CDR2 SFDVKD. CDR3 residues: CATSGSADVSASTDTQYF. The CDR3 region has the DNA TGTGCCACCAGTGGTTCGGCGGACGTATCCGCTAGCACAGATACGCAGTATTTT.

This chain uses TRBV19 with TRBJ2-2, with D hard to call. The CDR3 length is 16 residues. Germline V lookup: CDR1 LNHDA, CDR2 SQIVND (reference sequence). Trimming left V 3 bases short and J 4 bases short, with 15 bases between. The CDR3 coding sequence is TGTGCCAGTAGTATTCTAGTCACTATCCTCACCGGGGAGCTGTTTTTT. Amino acids: CASSILVTILTGELFF.

Comment on this clonotype: Germline is not matched at one junction end, which may reflect a read error. The chain carries TRBV7-9 and TRBJ1-3; weak D call: TRBD1 (5 bases). CDR3 length: 16 amino acids. CDR1 and CDR2 from the germline V gene are SEHNR and FQNEAQ (reference sequence). The CDR3 region is CASSLEGQNSGSTIYF. The CDR3 coding sequence is TGTGCCAGCAGCTTAGAGGGGCAGAACTCTGGAAGCACCATATATTTT.

Points on this clonotype: One base away lies a much larger clone, so this may be a sequencing read error. The rearrangement uses TRBV19 and TRBJ2-3; D uncertain. The germline V gene encodes CDR1 LNHDA and CDR2 SQIVND (reference sequence). The CDR3 runs 13 residues. The CDR3: CPSRREDKDTQYF. The DNA for the CDR3 is TGTCCCAGTCGACGTGAAGATAAGGATACGCAGTATTTT. The full variable domain, its missing parts supplied by reference TRBV19 and TRBJ2-3, is DGGITQSPKYLFRKEGQNVTLSCEQNLNHDAMYWYRQDPGQGLRLIYYSQIVNDFQKGDIAEGYSVSREKKESFPLTVTSAQKNPTAFYLCPSRREDKDTQYFGPGTRLTVL.

The chain recombines TRBV7-9 with TRBJ1-4; D possibly corresponds to TRBD1 (5 bases). With 4 bases removed from V and 12 bases from J, the gap between germline ends came to 9 bases. CDR3 length equals 11 residues. The V gene's germline CDR1 is SEHNR and CDR2 FQNEAQ (reference sequence). Here the CDR3 reads CASSWPGQLFF. The CDR3, as DNA: TGTGCCAGCAGCTGGCCGGGACAACTGTTTTTT. The full variable domain, completed using reference TRBV7-9 and TRBJ1-4, is DTGVSQNPRHKITKRGQNVTFRCDPISEHNRLYWYRQTLGQGPEFLTYFQNEAQLEKSRLLSDRFSAERPKGSFSTLEIQRTEQGDSAMYLCASSWPGQLFFGSGTQLSVL.

The chain carries TRBV10-3 and TRBJ2-1; a weak D match, TRBD2 (6 bases). V dropped 6 bases and J dropped 3 bases, with 18 bases sitting between them. There are 16 residues in the CDR3. Germline V gene sequence: CDR1 ENHRY, CDR2 SYGVKD. The chain's CDR3 is CAIRPSEGPFYNEQFF. The CDR3 nucleotides read TGTGCCATCAGGCCCTCGGAGGGTCCCTTCTACAATGAGCAGTTCTTC.